These 5 T cell receptor beta chains came from one sample sequenced in a study of cytomegalovirus exposure and HLA in healthy donors. PCR involved 60 Vbeta and 13 Jbeta primers. The data were produced by immunoSEQ multiplex PCR, yet TCRdb's version contains in-frame clones alone and is incomplete. Among 150,000 to 200,000 clones listed, around four fifths were seen once. Sequenced material: PBMCs. Every receptor here comes from a young woman in good health and CMV-seronegative.

V and J are TRBV28 and TRBJ1-5; D unclear. This CDR3 contains 16 residues. The V end lost 1 base, the J end lost 3 bases, and 13 bases lay between the germline ends. The V gene's germline CDR1 is MDHEN and CDR2 SYDVKM. This chain's CDR3 is CASSLYNRVVNQPQHF. The CDR3 DNA sequence: TGTGCCAGCAGTTTATACAACAGAGTGGTCAATCAGCCCCAGCATTTT.

The chain employs TRBV27 and TRBJ2-7; D gene uncertain. The CDR3 extends over 12 amino acids. The germline gives CDR1 MNHEY, CDR2 SMNVEV (reference sequence). The CDR3 DNA reads as TGTACCCCAAACGCGCTCTCCTACGAGCAGTACTTC. Translating it yields CTPNALSYEQYF.

This clone was observed once. CDR3 in DNA: TGCGCCAGCAGGGGGAGAGGACAGGGCGACACCGGGGAGCTGTTTTTT. This gives the protein CASRGRGQGDTGELFF. The rearrangement joins TRBV5-1 to TRBJ2-2; TRBD1 matches at 8 bases. The CDR3 is 16 amino acids. The V gene end was trimmed by 5 bases and the J gene end by 3 bases; junction bases not matched to a gene: 9. The germline CDR1 and CDR2 sequences are SGHRS and YFSETQ. Full variable domain (outside the CDR3, taken from reference TRBV5-1 and TRBJ2-2): KAGVTQTPRYLIKTRGQQVTLSCSPISGHRSVSWYQQTPGQGLQFLFEYFSETQRNKGNFPGRFSGRQFSNSRSEMNVSTLELGDSALYLCASRGRGQGDTGELFFGEGSRLTVL.

This chain joins TRBV7-6 and TRBJ1-1; D is undetermined. The V and J ends lost 0 bases and 5 bases respectively, with 13 bases between them. The V gene's germline CDR1 is SGHVS and CDR2 FNYEAQ. The CDR3 length is 15 residues. DNA for the CDR3: TGTGCCAGCAGCTTAGCGTCGGGAGCGGGGACTGAAGCTTTCTTT. Translation gives CASSLASGAGTEAFF.

The CDR3 region has the DNA TGTGCCAGAAGCTTGGTCCTAAACAGGGGAAGGAGAAACACCATATATTTT. It specifies CARSLVLNRGRRNTIYF. The rearrangement links TRBV5-3 to TRBJ1-3; 7 nucleotides line up with TRBD1. TRBV5-3 is an ORF; its function is uncertain. The length of the CDR3 is 17 residues. Losses at the gene ends were 0 bases for V and 5 bases for J; bases not matched to a gene: 11.